Described below is a single T cell receptor (beta chain) sequence and its context. Antigen specificity is unknown. The data are from a study of Ad26.COV2.S vaccination and SARS-CoV-2 variants. Study in general: Donor got 5x10^10 or 1x10^11 viral particles of Ad26.COV2.S. Study results and limitations: The authors reported substantial breadth in spike-specific CD8+ and CD4+ T cell responses after vaccination.

Specified treatment: around 19 received Ad26.COV2.S at low or high dose, single or two shots; 5 received placebo; per-sample allocation not given. Day 63 following the first vaccine or placebo injection was when the samples were taken. Donation came from an adult in Boston who was aged 18-55 years. Wuhan-strain spike was delivered by a replication-incompetent Ad26 vector. The assay was immunoSEQ multiplex PCR, and TCRdb's table has in-frame clones only and misses some. Among fewer than 800,000 clones listed, more than 80% were seen once. This clonotype originated in a person between 18 and 65 years old who received the Ad26.COV2.S COVID-19 vaccine or a placebo. This specimen was peripheral blood, taken in a trial of Ad26.COV2.S vaccine versus placebo.

This CDR3 is CASSDLGGQPQHF. The DNA for the CDR3 is TGTGCCAGCAGTGACCTTGGGGGTCAGCCCCAGCATTTT. The chain employs TRBV2 and TRBJ1-5, with D possibly TRBD1 on 5 matching bases. This CDR3 has 13 amino acids. V shed 3 bases and J shed 6 bases, with 9 bases lying between them. In germline, CDR1 is SNHLY, CDR2 FYNNEI. Looking up the rest from reference TRBV2 and TRBJ1-5 gives the full variable domain: EPEVTQTPSHQVTQMGQEVILRCVPISNHLYFYWYRQILGQKVEFLVSFYNNEISEKSEIFDDQFSVERPDGSNFTLKIRSTKLEDSAMYFCASSDLGGQPQHFGDGTRLSIL.